This T cell receptor beta chain was recorded in a study of blood T cells in healthy people across ages. The ends lost 0 bases at V and 7 bases at J; junction bases unmatched: 8. Germline CDR1 reads LGHNA; CDR2 reads YSLEER. The CDR3 is 15 residues long. Then a second PCR, running about 6 to 12 cycles, was carried out with a sample-barcoded 5' primer and a J-beta primer mix. In TCRdb, the 5' RACE reads were re-called with MiXCR into one record per CDR3 protein. This table holds more than 500,000 distinct CDR3 sequences, approximately 30% found once. This TCR came from a woman in her seventies in good health. The material sequenced was blood. The chain employs TRBV4-3 and TRBJ2-5; the match to TRBD2 covers 7 bases. The CDR3 sequence is CASSQDPGLESTQYF. Here the CDR3 DNA reads TGCGCCAGCAGCCAAGACCCCGGACTAGAATCGACCCAGTACTTC.